This TCR beta chain is drawn from a study of a mutant IDH1 vaccine in newly diagnosed glioma (dated by TCRdb to the early 2020s). Describing the broader study: Across visits V03 through V10, patients got a total of eight vaccinations, given in weeks 1, 3, 5, 7, 11, 15, 19 and 23. Peripheral blood was collected at six visits: V03 (baseline), V05, V07, V10, V12 and V13. Vaccination was initiated 4-6 weeks after radiotherapy alone, or concurrently with temozolomide cycles in the chemotherapy-containing groups. For exploratory analyses, longitudinal TCRB deep sequencing was carried out in roughly 23 treated patients wherever samples were available. Of the 25 to 40 treated patients, roughly 60% were male and about 40% were female, and the mean age was 40.4 years. Prior to enrollment, standard therapy consisting of radiotherapy alone, temozolomide alone, or radiochemotherapy with temozolomide had been administered to patients, with the combination being received by most patients.

Inclusive of the bounding cysteine and phenylalanine, the CDR3 is 14 residues long. Left in the record is the CDR3 DNA by itself, 42 bases read in frame from the first base. Trimming removed 3 bases from V and 6 bases from J, leaving 12 bases between the germline ends. Sequences LNHNV (CDR1) and YYDKDF (CDR2) are obtained from the germline V gene (reference sequence). About this clone: Its binding antigen is unknown. No clone much larger than this one lies a single base away; base qualities are absent.

The time point label here, explained by the study, means: week 5, during vaccination. Each vaccine dose was 300 ug of a 20-mer mutant IDH1 peptide in Montanide, given subcutaneously with topical imiquimod. All donors had newly diagnosed IDH1-mutant astrocytomas of WHO grade 3 or 4 that showed loss of nuclear ATRX. The samples were drawn from NOA16, a multicentre, single-arm, open-label phase I trial in Germany that tested a mutant IDH1 peptide vaccine in humans for the first time. The DNeasy Blood and Tissue Kit was used to extract genomic DNA from EDTA blood for TCRB sequencing. What the research found in general, with its limitations: Availability determined which PBMC samples were chosen for TCRB deep sequencing. Pseudoprogression appeared unrelated to alterations in the top peripheral T cell clonotypes detected by TCRB sequencing. The authors noted that analyses of patient blood samples could not be reproduced because of sample limitations. Across multiple MHC alleles, vaccine-induced immune responses were seen in nearly 95% of patients.

The library was generated by the immunoSEQ multiplex PCR assay. Rearranged TCR beta chain sequences were amplified with the hsTCRB Kit following the manufacturer's protocol. Sequencing of TCRB libraries was carried out on an Illumina MiSeq. Per the original workflow: The kit vendor's proprietary platform handled demultiplexing, trimming and gene mapping. The clones in this table, taken by TCRdb from immuneACCESS, are in-frame only. Not every clone is retained; where verified, under half of the shortfall comes from an unresolved V gene, and the cause of the rest is unknown. V, J and clone size are those of that table, while D and trimming were read from the DNA. The sample contains roughly 30,000 clones, 80% to 90% of them found a single time. The ten biggest clones cover 20% of the sample.

The clonotype was recovered from a man younger than 30 with glioma. The chain was built from TRBV15 and TRBJ1-5; there is no confident call for the D gene. This specimen consisted of PBMCs, obtained from a glioma patient whose treatment included an IDH1 peptide vaccine. The nucleotides are TGTGCCACCAGCAGGGTTACGGGGAGTCAGCCCCAGCATTTT. Translated, this gives CATSRVTGSQPQHF.